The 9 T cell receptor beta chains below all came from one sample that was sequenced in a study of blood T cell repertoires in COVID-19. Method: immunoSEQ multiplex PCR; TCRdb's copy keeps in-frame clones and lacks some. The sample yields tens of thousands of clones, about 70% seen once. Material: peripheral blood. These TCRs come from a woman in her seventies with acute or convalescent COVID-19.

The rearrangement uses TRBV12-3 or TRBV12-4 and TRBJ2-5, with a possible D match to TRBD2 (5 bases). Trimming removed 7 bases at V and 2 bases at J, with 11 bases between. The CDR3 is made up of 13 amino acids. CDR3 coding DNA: TGTGCCAGCAACCTTGGGAGACAAGAGACCCAGTACTTC. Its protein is CASNLGRQETQYF.

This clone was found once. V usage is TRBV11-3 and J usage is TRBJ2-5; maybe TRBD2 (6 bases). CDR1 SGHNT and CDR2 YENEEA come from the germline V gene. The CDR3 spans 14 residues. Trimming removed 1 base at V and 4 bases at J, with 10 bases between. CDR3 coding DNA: TGTGCCAGCAGCTTAGGGGGACTGACAGAGACCCAGTACTTC. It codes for CASSLGGLTETQYF.

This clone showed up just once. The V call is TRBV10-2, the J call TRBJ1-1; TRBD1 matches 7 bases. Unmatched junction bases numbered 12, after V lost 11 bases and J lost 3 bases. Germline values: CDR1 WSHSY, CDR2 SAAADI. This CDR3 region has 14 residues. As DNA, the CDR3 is TGCGCCGCCCAGGAGGACAGGACCTACACTGAAGCTTTCTTT. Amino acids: CAAQEDRTYTEAFF.

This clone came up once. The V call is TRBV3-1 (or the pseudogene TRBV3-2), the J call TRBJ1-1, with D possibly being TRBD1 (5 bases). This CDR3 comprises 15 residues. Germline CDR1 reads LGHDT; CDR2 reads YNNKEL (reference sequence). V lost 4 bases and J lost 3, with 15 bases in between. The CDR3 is CASSLGGVSDTEAFF. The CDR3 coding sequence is TGTGCCAGCAGCCTTGGAGGGGTTTCTGACACTGAAGCTTTCTTT.

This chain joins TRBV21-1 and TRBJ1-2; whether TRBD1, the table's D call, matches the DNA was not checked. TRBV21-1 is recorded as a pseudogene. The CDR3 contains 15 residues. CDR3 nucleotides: TGTGCCAGCAGCAAAGGAGGTCAGGGGGCGCGGGGCTACACCTTC. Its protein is CASSKGGQGARGYTF.

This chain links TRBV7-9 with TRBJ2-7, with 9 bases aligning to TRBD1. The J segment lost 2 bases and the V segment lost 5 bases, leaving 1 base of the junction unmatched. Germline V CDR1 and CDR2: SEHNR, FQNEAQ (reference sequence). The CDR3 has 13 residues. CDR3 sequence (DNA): TGTGCCAGCAGCCGACAGGGGGCCTACGAGCAGTACTTC. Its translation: CASSRQGAYEQYF.

The CDR3 sequence: CASSQARGNYGYTF. The CDR3 nucleotides read TGTGCCAGCAGCCAAGCCAGGGGGAACTATGGCTACACCTTC. The rearrangement uses TRBV3-1 (or the pseudogene TRBV3-2) and TRBJ1-2, with 7 nucleotides matching TRBD1. The CDR3 spans 14 residues. In germline, CDR1 is LGHDT, CDR2 YNNKEL (reference sequence). Trimming at V came to 1 base and at J to 2 bases, leaving 1 base not matched to a gene.

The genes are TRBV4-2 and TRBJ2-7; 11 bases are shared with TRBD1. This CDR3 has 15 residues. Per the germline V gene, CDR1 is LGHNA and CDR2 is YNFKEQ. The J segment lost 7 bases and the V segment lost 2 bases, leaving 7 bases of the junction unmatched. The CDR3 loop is CASSQTTGTGGEQYF. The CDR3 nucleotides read TGTGCCAGCAGCCAAACCACCGGGACAGGGGGGGAGCAGTACTTC.

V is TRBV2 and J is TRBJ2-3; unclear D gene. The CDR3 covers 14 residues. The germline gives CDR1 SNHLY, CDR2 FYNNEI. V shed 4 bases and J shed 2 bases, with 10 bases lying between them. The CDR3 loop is CASSVTTNTDTQYF. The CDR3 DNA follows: TGTGCCAGCAGTGTAACAACAAACACAGATACGCAGTATTTT.